Below are 32 T cell receptor beta chains sequenced from a single sample in a study of CD8 T cells in ankylosing spondylitis. TCRdb re-derived calls from the 5' RACE reads in MiXCR, one entry per CDR3 protein. Found here are under 150,000 distinct CDR3 sequences, about a tenth of them singletons; the top ten hold approximately 3.6%. The sample comprised blood, either unsorted or a sorted T cell fraction (not recorded which). Source of these receptors: a male donor with ankylosing spondylitis or in good health (not recorded which).

This clonotype was observed many times. The chain uses TRBV15 and TRBJ2-3, with TRBD2 matching 8 bases. CDR1 and CDR2 from the germline V gene are LNHNV and YYDKDF (reference sequence). CDR3 size: 14 residues. V trimming: 9 bases; J trimming: 3 bases; junction bases outside the gene matches: 8. The DNA for the CDR3 is TGTGCCACTCAGGACCCTAGCGGGACAGATACGCAGTATTTT. This codes for CATQDPSGTDTQYF. The full variable domain, its missing parts supplied by reference TRBV15 and TRBJ2-3, is DAMVIQNPRYQVTQFGKPVTLSCSQTLNHNVMYWYQQKSSQAPKLLFHYYDKDFNNEADTPDNFQSRRPNTSFCFLDIRSPGLGDTAMYLCATQDPSGTDTQYFGPGTRLTVL.

Many counts were recorded for this clonotype. The rearrangement links TRBV20-1 to TRBJ2-5; D is unclear. The V end lost 3 bases, the J end lost 7 bases, and 6 bases lay between the germline ends. The CDR3 is made up of 10 amino acids. Looked up from germline, CDR1 is DFQATT and CDR2 is SNEGSKA (reference sequence). In DNA form, the CDR3 reads TGCAGTGCTAGCTTTGTGACCCAGTACTTC. Amino acid sequence: CSASFVTQYF.

This clonotype was detected a few times. This chain joins TRBV4-3 and TRBJ2-7; 9 nucleotides match TRBD1. Germline CDR1 and CDR2: LGHNA and YSLEER. This CDR3 is built from 17 residues. V gave up 0 bases and J gave up 5 bases; unmatched junction bases: 11. CDR3 DNA: TGCGCCAGCAGCCAAGATAGGGGAACAGGGGGCGTCAACGAGCAGTACTTC. This sequence encodes CASSQDRGTGGVNEQYF.

This clonotype was seen at least ten times. CDR3 coding DNA: TGTGCCACCAGCAGGACAGGAACCTACAATGAGCAGTTCTTC. Translating it yields CATSRTGTYNEQFF. This rearrangement joins TRBV15 to TRBJ2-1; TRBD1 might be the D (6 bases). This CDR3 has 14 residues. Per germline, CDR1 LNHNV and CDR2 YYDKDF (reference sequence). Trimming shortened V by 3 bases and J by 2 bases, and 8 bases separated the two germline ends.

This clonotype was picked up many times. The chain combines TRBV5-1 with TRBJ2-1; tentative D call: TRBD1 (5 bases). This CDR3 is built from 14 residues. V dropped 7 bases and J dropped 7 bases, with 18 bases sitting between them. Per germline, CDR1 SGHRS and CDR2 YFSETQ. This CDR3 reads CASVTGASRNEQFF. Here the CDR3 DNA reads TGCGCCAGCGTCACTGGGGCTTCTAGGAATGAGCAGTTCTTC. Complete variable domain (other parts from reference TRBV5-1 and TRBJ2-1): KAGVTQTPRYLIKTRGQQVTLSCSPISGHRSVSWYQQTPGQGLQFLFEYFSETQRNKGNFPGRFSGRQFSNSRSEMNVSTLELGDSALYLCASVTGASRNEQFFGPGTRLTVL.

The chain is built from TRBV7-9 and TRBJ2-6; unclear D gene. V lost 0 bases to trimming and J lost 4 bases, with 4 bases between them. Per the germline V gene, CDR1 is SEHNR and CDR2 is FQNEAQ (reference sequence). This CDR3 is 14 amino acids long. CDR3 coding DNA: TGTGCCAGCAGCTTAGCGCCCGGGGCCAACGTCCTGACTTTC. Translation gives CASSLAPGANVLTF.

This clonotype was counted only a few times. V and J are TRBV20-1 and TRBJ1-5; 8 nucleotides align to TRBD1. The germline V gene encodes CDR1 DFQATT and CDR2 SNEGSKA (reference sequence). This CDR3 is built from 14 residues. Trimming cost V 2 bases and J 7 bases; bases outside gene matches: 7. The chain's CDR3 is CSARYTGGGQPQHF. The CDR3 DNA reads TGCAGTGCTAGATATACAGGGGGTGGACAGCCCCAGCATTTT.

This clonotype was detected ten times or more. DNA for the CDR3: TGTGCCACCAGCAGAGATCTGGCCGGAGACTATGGCTACACCTTC. It translates to CATSRDLAGDYGYTF. This chain links TRBV15 with TRBJ1-2; D uncertain. The CDR3 covers 15 residues. CDR1 is LNHNV, CDR2 YYDKDF, per germline (reference sequence). V was pared by 0 bases and J by 3 bases, with 11 bases between. Combining the CDR3 with reference TRBV15 and TRBJ1-2 gives the whole variable domain DAMVIQNPRYQVTQFGKPVTLSCSQTLNHNVMYWYQQKSSQAPKLLFHYYDKDFNNEADTPDNFQSRRPNTSFCFLDIRSPGLGDTAMYLCATSRDLAGDYGYTFGSGTRLTVV.

The sample holds many counts of this clonotype. The gene calls are TRBV6-1 and TRBJ2-7, with D tentatively TRBD2 (5 bases). Trimming took off 6 bases at V and 2 bases at J, with 17 bases between the two ends. Germline values: CDR1 MNHNS, CDR2 SASEGT. CDR3 size: 15 residues. Here the CDR3 DNA reads TGTGCCAGCAGCCTCCGTATGGGAGCTACCTACGAGCAGTACTTC. Protein: CASSLRMGATYEQYF.

This clonotype was counted many times. The chain couples TRBV21-1 to TRBJ2-1; no DNA check was done on the table's D call, TRBD2. TRBV21-1 corresponds to a pseudogene. This CDR3 has 14 amino acids. The CDR3 DNA is TGTGCCAGCAGCAAAGGGACTCCGGAGAATGAGCAGTTCTTC. Amino acid sequence: CASSKGTPENEQFF.

This clonotype was counted a few times. The chain joins TRBV6-1 to TRBJ1-5; 8 nucleotides line up with TRBD1. The junction had 10 bases not matched to a gene; V was cut back by 6 bases and J by 3 bases. The CDR3 has 16 residues. The germline CDR1 and CDR2 sequences are MNHNS and SASEGT. Here the CDR3 reads CASSKRTGPDNQPQHF. The CDR3 DNA is TGTGCCAGCAGCAAAAGGACAGGGCCAGACAATCAGCCCCAGCATTTT.

This clonotype was seen repeatedly, ten times or more. V and J are TRBV4-3 and TRBJ2-1; no clear D. CDR1 and CDR2 from the germline V gene are LGHNA and YSLEER. The CDR3 runs to 17 residues. V was pared by 0 bases and J by 6 bases, with 18 bases between. CDR3 bases: TGCGCCAGCAGCCAAGATACTACGACCGCTTCTGTCAATGAGCAGTTCTTC. This encodes CASSQDTTTASVNEQFF.

The chain links TRBV28 to TRBJ1-5; D uncertain. Between the trimmed V and J ends, which lost 5 bases and 0 bases, there was a span of 20 bases. The CDR3 runs 18 residues. Germline V gene sequence: CDR1 MDHEN, CDR2 SYDVKM. The chain's CDR3 is CASSRNFGSSYSNQPQHF. The CDR3 DNA follows: TGTGCCAGCAGTCGCAACTTTGGGTCCTCGTATAGCAATCAGCCCCAGCATTTT.

This clonotype was observed many times. The chain carries TRBV12-3 or TRBV12-4 and TRBJ2-5; D uncertain. This CDR3 has 13 residues. Between the trimmed V and J ends, which lost 3 bases and 3 bases, there was a span of 8 bases. DNA of the CDR3: TGTGCCAGCAGTTTTATGATGGAAGAGACCCAGTACTTC. It translates to CASSFMMEETQYF.

CDR3 DNA: TGTGCCAGCAGCTTAGCACGAGGGAGCGATGAGCAGTTCTTC. This codes for CASSLARGSDEQFF. V usage is TRBV7-2 and J usage is TRBJ2-1; possible D gene TRBD2, 5 bases. This CDR3 is 14 amino acids long. Germline loops: CDR1 SGHTA, CDR2 FQGNSA. V was cut by 0 bases and J by 8 bases, with 11 bases left in between. Based on the CDR3 plus reference TRBV7-2 and TRBJ2-1, the full variable domain is GAGVSQSPSNKVTEKGKDVELRCDPISGHTALYWYRQSLGQGLEFLIYFQGNSAPDKSGLPSDRFSAERTGGSVSTLTIQRTQQEDSAVYLCASSLARGSDEQFFGPGTRLTVL.

This clonotype was seen repeatedly, ten times or more. This chain links TRBV20-1 with TRBJ1-5; the D gene is possibly TRBD1 (5 bases). The CDR3 is 16 residues long. V was trimmed by 0 bases and J by 2 bases, leaving 14 bases between them. Germline V gene sequence: CDR1 DFQATT, CDR2 SNEGSKA (reference sequence). The CDR3 DNA follows: TGCAGTGCTAGAGAAACCGGGACCTTTGGCAATCAGCCCCAGCATTTT. It encodes CSARETGTFGNQPQHF.

This clonotype was counted only a few times. The chain carries TRBV18 and TRBJ1-1; D remains ambiguous. Germline lookup yields CDR1 KGHSH and CDR2 LQKENI. The CDR3 is 13 amino acids. V was clipped by 4 bases and J by 2 bases, with 8 bases between them. The CDR3 here is CASSQEFNTEAFF. CDR3 nucleotide sequence: TGTGCCAGCTCACAAGAGTTTAACACTGAAGCTTTCTTT.

This chain uses TRBV20-1 with TRBJ1-5, with 8 bases matching TRBD1. Germline CDR1 is DFQATT and CDR2 is SNEGSKA (reference sequence). The CDR3 runs to 15 residues. Trimming cost V 2 bases and J 6 bases; bases outside gene matches: 9. The CDR3 bases are TGCAGTGCTAGATTACAGGGGGTCATCGGTCAGCCCCAGCATTTT. It specifies CSARLQGVIGQPQHF.

The chain combines TRBV7-2 with TRBJ2-1; TRBD2 matches at 10 bases. This CDR3 contains 15 residues. The V gene end was trimmed by 2 bases and the J gene end by 5 bases; junction bases not matched to a gene: 3. Germline values: CDR1 SGHTA, CDR2 FQGNSA. The CDR3 region is CASSLRLAGNNEQFF. In nucleotides, the CDR3 is TGTGCCAGCAGCTTAAGACTAGCGGGTAACAATGAGCAGTTCTTC.

The chain has TRBV27 and TRBJ1-1, with D unclear. There are 14 residues in the CDR3. V shed 6 bases and J shed 0 bases, with 11 bases lying between them. Germline V gene sequence: CDR1 MNHEY, CDR2 SMNVEV (reference sequence). CDR3 sequence: CASRDDPMNTEAFF. Written as DNA, the CDR3 is TGTGCCAGCAGGGACGACCCCATGAACACTGAAGCTTTCTTT.

This clonotype was seen repeatedly, ten times or more. This chain joins TRBV12-3 or TRBV12-4 and TRBJ2-3; maybe TRBD2 (6 bases). Trimming shortened V by 1 base and J by 7 bases, and 18 bases separated the two germline ends. CDR3 length equals 16 residues. This CDR3 is CASSLVGTGASNTQYF. Here the CDR3 DNA reads TGTGCCAGCAGTTTAGTCGGGACGGGAGCCTCAAATACGCAGTATTTT.

V is TRBV6-1 and J is TRBJ1-1; D remains ambiguous. V was trimmed by 6 bases and J by 1 base, leaving 9 bases between them. CDR1 MNHNS and CDR2 SASEGT come from the germline V gene. This CDR3 comprises 13 residues. The CDR3 region has the DNA TGTGCCAGCAGACCCGAGAGGAACACTGAAGCTTTCTTT. Amino acid sequence: CASRPERNTEAFF.

The table lists this clonotype with many counts. The chain links TRBV4-2 to TRBJ2-1; 7 bases line up with TRBD2. V lost 0 bases and J lost 0; bases outside the gene matches: 2. This CDR3 contains 16 residues. Germline CDR1 reads LGHNA; CDR2 reads YNFKEQ. The CDR3 bases are TGTGCCAGCAGCCAAGAGGGCGGGAGCTCCTACAATGAGCAGTTCTTC. It encodes CASSQEGGSSYNEQFF.

This clonotype was observed many times. The chain carries TRBV5-6 and TRBJ2-5; D is possibly TRBD2 (5 bases). Germline loops: CDR1 SGHDT, CDR2 YYEEEE. CDR3 length: 14 residues. V was shortened by 5 bases and J by 3 bases, with 14 bases between the two germline ends. The chain's CDR3 is CASRKLGREETQYF. The CDR3 nucleotides read TGTGCCAGCAGGAAACTAGGAAGAGAAGAGACCCAGTACTTC. Full variable domain (outside the CDR3, taken from reference TRBV5-6 and TRBJ2-5): DAGVTQSPTHLIKTRGQQVTLRCSPKSGHDTVSWYQQALGQGPQFIFQYYEEEERQRGNFPDRFSGHQFPNYSSELNVNALLLGDSALYLCASRKLGREETQYFGPGTRLLVL.

This clonotype was recorded at least ten times. The rearrangement uses TRBV20-1 and TRBJ2-1; 11 bases line up with TRBD1. CDR1 and CDR2 from the germline V gene are DFQATT and SNEGSKA (reference sequence). The CDR3 length is 14 residues. Trimming at V came to 3 bases and at J to 8 bases, leaving 6 bases not matched to a gene. The CDR3 DNA follows: TGCAGTGCTAGCCCGGGACAGGGGGGGGATGAGCAGTTCTTC. Protein: CSASPGQGGDEQFF.

This clonotype was counted between two and nine times. A read error may explain this, as a much larger clone is one base away. The chain recombines TRBV4-3 with TRBJ2-1; 7 bases are shared with TRBD2. V was clipped by 5 bases and J by 3 bases; unmatched bases: 10. This CDR3 is 16 amino acids long. CDR1 and CDR2 (germline): LGHNA, YSLEER. CDR3 sequence (DNA): TGCGCCAGCAGCGGCCGGGCTAGCGGTGACTACAATGAGCAGTTCTTC. Its translation: CASSGRASGDYNEQFF.

In its sample, this clonotype was seen a few times. The J gene is TRBJ2-1, the V gene TRBV25-1; D perhaps matches TRBD2 (8 bases). CDR3 length: 18 amino acids. Germline lookup yields CDR1 MGHDK and CDR2 SYGVNS. V dropped 2 bases and J dropped 1 base, with 18 bases sitting between them. CDR3 region: CASSEKRGRGQSYNEQFF. DNA for the CDR3: TGTGCCAGCAGTGAAAAGCGGGGGCGGGGACAGTCCTACAATGAGCAGTTCTTC.

J is TRBJ1-2 and V is TRBV12-3 or TRBV12-4; 10 bases match TRBD1. The CDR3 has 17 residues. Trimming removed 5 bases from V and 1 base from J; junction bases left unmatched: 10. CDR3 bases: TGTGCCAGCAGTCAAAGGGAAAGGGACAGGGGTAACTATGGCTACACCTTC. It yields the protein CASSQRERDRGNYGYTF.

This clonotype occurred many times. The genes are TRBV29-1 and TRBJ1-5; 9 nucleotides align to TRBD1. The CDR3 consists of 13 residues. Looked up from germline, CDR1 is SQVTM and CDR2 is ANQGSEA. With 0 bases clipped from V and 8 bases from J, the junction kept 2 bases outside the gene matches. CDR3 region: CSVEDRQGEPQHF. The CDR3 region has the DNA TGCAGCGTTGAAGATAGACAGGGGGAGCCCCAGCATTTT.

This clonotype occurred many times. The chain recombines TRBV12-3 or TRBV12-4 with TRBJ1-1; D perhaps matches TRBD1 (6 bases). Trimming took 5 bases from V and 4 from J, leaving 14 bases between them. The CDR3 covers 14 residues. CDR3 coding DNA: TGTGCCAGCAGTCGAGGCGGGGGCGGCACTGAAGCTTTCTTT. Encoded protein: CASSRGGGGTEAFF.

In this sample, this clonotype turned up a few times. CDR3: CASSLARSMWGGPTNEQFF. CDR3 nucleotide sequence: TGTGCCAGCAGTTTAGCGCGATCAATGTGGGGTGGGCCAACAAATGAGCAGTTCTTC. The chain couples TRBV12-3 or TRBV12-4 to TRBJ2-1; D is ambiguous. Trimming shortened V by 0 bases and J by 7 bases, and 25 bases separated the two germline ends. CDR3 size: 19 residues.

At least ten counts were recorded for this clonotype. The rearrangement joins TRBV5-5 to TRBJ2-2, with TRBD2 as a possible D gene (5 bases). V lost 3 bases, J lost 7 bases, and 19 bases lay in between. The length of the CDR3 is 16 residues. Germline assignment: CDR1 SGHKS and CDR2 YYEKEE (reference sequence). The CDR3 loop reads CASSSVSRVPGGELFF. In DNA form, the CDR3 reads TGTGCCAGCAGCTCCGTATCGAGGGTTCCGGGCGGGGAGCTGTTTTTT.